This passage covers 20 T cell receptor beta chains from one sample sequenced in a study of T cell responses to AZD1222 COVID-19 vaccine. The protocol was immunoSEQ multiplex PCR, while the TCRdb copy is restricted to in-frame clones and leaves out a portion. The sample contains under 150,000 clones, 75% to 85% of which appear only once. The specimen comprised peripheral blood, sampled 28 days after the second AZD1222 dose. The receptors derive from an adult who received the AZD1222 COVID-19 vaccine.

V gene TRBV6-2 or TRBV6-3 combines with J gene TRBJ1-1; no reliable D call. This CDR3 contains 12 residues. Deletions cut 2 bases from V and 8 bases from J, with 9 bases between. CDR1 and CDR2 from the germline V gene are MNHEY and SVGEGT. CDR3 sequence: CASSYGNSEAFF. CDR3 nucleotide sequence: TGTGCCAGCAGTTACGGCAATTCCGAAGCTTTCTTT.

The chain links TRBV2 to TRBJ1-1; weak D call: TRBD1 (6 bases). Trimming shortened V by 6 bases and J by 11 bases, and 19 bases separated the two germline ends. CDR1 SNHLY and CDR2 FYNNEI come from the germline V gene. This CDR3 is 13 amino acids long. DNA for the CDR3: TGTGCCAGCAGGGAGGGGGGAGGATGGATGGCTTTCTTT. It codes for CASREGGGWMAFF.

This sequence joins TRBV6-5 and TRBJ2-1; 14 nucleotides align to TRBD2. The CDR3 contains 15 residues. Germline values: CDR1 MNHEY, CDR2 SVGAGI. The ends lost 6 bases at V and 12 bases at J; junction bases unmatched: 10. CDR3 sequence reads: CASRPPTSGGAGQFF. The CDR3 DNA is TGTGCCAGCAGACCCCCGACTAGCGGGGGGGCAGGGCAGTTCTTC.

This chain uses TRBV6-6 with TRBJ1-6; D not certain. Germline V gives CDR1 MNHNY, CDR2 SVGAGI (reference sequence). The CDR3 totals 13 residues. Trimming stripped 5 bases from V and 6 bases from J, with 8 bases between. CDR3 coding DNA: TGTGCCAGCAGTCCTCAAGCTAATTCACCCCTCCACTTT. Translated: CASSPQANSPLHF.

This sequence joins TRBV27 and TRBJ2-5, with D tentatively TRBD2 (6 bases). Trimming stripped 6 bases from V and 1 base from J, with 18 bases between. CDR1 and CDR2 (germline): MNHEY, SMNVEV (reference sequence). The CDR3 is 16 residues long. CDR3 loop: CASSTAGLARQETQYF. The DNA for the CDR3 is TGTGCCAGCAGCACTGCGGGGTTGGCCCGCCAAGAGACCCAGTACTTC.

This clone was picked up a small number of times. V usage is TRBV5-4 and J usage is TRBJ2-5, with 7 bases aligning to TRBD1. In germline, CDR1 is SGHNT, CDR2 YYREEE (reference sequence). The CDR3 runs 14 residues. The trim removed 0 bases at V and 6 bases at J, leaving 5 bases unmatched. The CDR3 is CASSLDGDRQTQYF. In nucleotides, the CDR3 is TGTGCCAGCAGCTTGGATGGGGACAGACAGACCCAGTACTTC.

This clone appeared once. The chain couples TRBV27 to TRBJ2-2; tentatively, D is TRBD2 (5 bases). Germline loops: CDR1 MNHEY, CDR2 SMNVEV (reference sequence). The germline V and J ends were trimmed by 1 base and 2 bases, with 17 bases remaining between them. The CDR3 is 18 residues long. The CDR3 region has the DNA TGTGCCAGCAGTTTATTTGTCCTGGCGGGCGGAAACACCGGGGAGCTGTTTTTT. Encoded protein: CASSLFVLAGGNTGELFF.

The V and J genes are TRBV6-2 or TRBV6-3 and TRBJ1-5, with 9 positions matching TRBD1. The V and J ends lost 4 bases and 7 bases, in that order; junction bases with no gene match: 5. Per germline, CDR1 MNHEY and CDR2 SVGEGT. The CDR3 loop spans 14 amino acids. The CDR3 spells CASSSVQGAQPQHF. The CDR3 DNA reads as TGTGCCAGCAGTTCCGTACAGGGGGCCCAGCCCCAGCATTTT.

The rearrangement joins TRBV28 to TRBJ1-1, with 9 bases matching TRBD1. V trimming: 4 bases; J trimming: 4 bases; junction bases outside the gene matches: 7. This CDR3 is built from 15 residues. The V gene's germline CDR1 is MDHEN and CDR2 SYDVKM. In nucleotides, the CDR3 is TGTGCCAGCAGTTATCCTCGGGGACAGGGCACTGAAGCTTTCTTT. Translated, it gives CASSYPRGQGTEAFF.

The chain recombines TRBV12-3 or TRBV12-4 with TRBJ1-1; D uncertain. V was shortened by 2 bases and J by 7 bases, with 8 bases between the two germline ends. This CDR3 is 12 amino acids long. CDR3 bases: TGTGCCAGCAGTTTATTAGTGGGTGAAGCTTTCTTT. This sequence encodes CASSLLVGEAFF.

CDR3 protein: CASSLGDGYYGYTF. The CDR3, as DNA: TGTGCCAGCAGCTTAGGAGACGGATACTATGGCTACACCTTC. V gene TRBV11-2 combines with J gene TRBJ1-2; no definite D call. The germline gives CDR1 SGHAT, CDR2 FQNNGV. The V end was cut by 1 base, the J end by 3 bases, with 9 bases between. The CDR3 contains 14 residues.

The chain joins TRBV19 to TRBJ1-1; tentative D call: TRBD1 (5 bases). V lost 9 bases and J 5 bases, leaving 16 bases between the germline ends. From germline, CDR1 is LNHDA and CDR2 SQIVND (reference sequence). This CDR3 is built from 13 residues. CDR3 sequence (DNA): TGTGCCAGCCGGACGGACAAGGGAACTGAAGCTTTCTTT. Translation: CASRTDKGTEAFF. Filled out from reference TRBV19 and TRBJ1-1, the complete variable domain reads DGGITQSPKYLFRKEGQNVTLSCEQNLNHDAMYWYRQDPGQGLRLIYYSQIVNDFQKGDIAEGYSVSREKKESFPLTVTSAQKNPTAFYLCASRTDKGTEAFFGQGTRLTVV.

The chain has TRBV3-1 (or the pseudogene TRBV3-2) and TRBJ2-1; the D gene is possibly TRBD2 (5 bases). The CDR3 loop spans 14 amino acids. Germline CDR1 is LGHDT and CDR2 is YNNKEL (reference sequence). Trimming took off 4 bases at V and 4 bases at J, with 11 bases between the two ends. The CDR3 DNA reads as TGTGCCAGCAGCCTGCTAGCCAGATACAATGAGCAGTTCTTC. This translates into CASSLLARYNEQFF.

The chain is built from TRBV5-8 and TRBJ2-5; TRBD2 matches 8 bases. The CDR3 runs to 14 residues. Germline V gene data show CDR1 as SGHTS and CDR2 as YDEGEE. V lost 2 bases to trimming and J lost 2 bases; unmatched junction nucleotides: 2. CDR3 region: CASSLIAGQETQYF. The CDR3 nucleotides read TGTGCCAGCAGCTTAATAGCGGGGCAAGAGACCCAGTACTTC.

This chain uses TRBV24-1 with TRBJ1-1; D unclear. The CDR3 runs to 13 residues. V lost 5 bases and J 3 bases, leaving 9 bases between the germline ends. Germline V lookup: CDR1 KGHDR, CDR2 SFDVKD. CDR3: CATSAPEYTEAFF. The CDR3 DNA reads TGTGCCACCAGTGCCCCCGAGTACACTGAAGCTTTCTTT.

The rearrangement uses TRBV7-2 and TRBJ1-5; D is perhaps TRBD1 (5 bases). The CDR3 is 13 residues long. Trimming removed 5 bases from V and 7 bases from J, with 12 bases in between. Germline CDR1 reads SGHTA; CDR2 reads FQGNSA. The CDR3 nucleotides read TGTGCCAGCAGCCTAAACTGGGGGCAGCCCCAGCATTTT. Its protein is CASSLNWGQPQHF.

The chain recombines TRBV24-1 with TRBJ1-2, with no clear D. CDR3 size: 14 residues. In germline, CDR1 is KGHDR, CDR2 SFDVKD. The V end was cut by 0 bases, the J end by 4 bases, with 8 bases between. The CDR3 region is CATSDLWQPYGYTF. The CDR3 DNA reads as TGTGCCACCAGTGATTTGTGGCAGCCCTATGGCTACACCTTC.

The chain has TRBV5-1 and TRBJ1-1; the match to TRBD1 covers 7 bases. The V gene end was trimmed by 6 bases and the J gene end by 3 bases; junction bases not matched to a gene: 5. The CDR3 is made up of 13 amino acids. Germline V gene data show CDR1 as SGHRS and CDR2 as YFSETQ. The CDR3 DNA reads as TGCGCCAGCACTTATCAGGGGGACACTGAAGCTTTCTTT. Protein product: CASTYQGDTEAFF.

The V gene is TRBV2, the J gene TRBJ1-5; D call uncertain. This CDR3 contains 15 residues. The germline V gene encodes CDR1 SNHLY and CDR2 FYNNEI. Between the trimmed V and J ends, which lost 2 bases and 7 bases, there was a span of 15 bases. CDR3 loop: CASSEFLGSIQPQHF. The CDR3, as DNA: TGTGCCAGCAGTGAATTTCTGGGCTCAATACAGCCCCAGCATTTT. Full variable domain (remainder filled in from reference TRBV2 and TRBJ1-5): EPEVTQTPSHQVTQMGQEVILRCVPISNHLYFYWYRQILGQKVEFLVSFYNNEISEKSEIFDDQFSVERPDGSNFTLKIRSTKLEDSAMYFCASSEFLGSIQPQHFGDGTRLSIL.

V usage is TRBV9 and J usage is TRBJ2-3, with no clear D. The germline gives CDR1 SGDLS, CDR2 YYNGEE. Trimming cost V 0 bases and J 4 bases, with 15 bases left between them. The CDR3 runs 16 residues. This CDR3 is CASSVGWASPPDTQYF. The CDR3 DNA sequence: TGTGCCAGCAGCGTAGGGTGGGCAAGTCCTCCAGATACGCAGTATTTT.